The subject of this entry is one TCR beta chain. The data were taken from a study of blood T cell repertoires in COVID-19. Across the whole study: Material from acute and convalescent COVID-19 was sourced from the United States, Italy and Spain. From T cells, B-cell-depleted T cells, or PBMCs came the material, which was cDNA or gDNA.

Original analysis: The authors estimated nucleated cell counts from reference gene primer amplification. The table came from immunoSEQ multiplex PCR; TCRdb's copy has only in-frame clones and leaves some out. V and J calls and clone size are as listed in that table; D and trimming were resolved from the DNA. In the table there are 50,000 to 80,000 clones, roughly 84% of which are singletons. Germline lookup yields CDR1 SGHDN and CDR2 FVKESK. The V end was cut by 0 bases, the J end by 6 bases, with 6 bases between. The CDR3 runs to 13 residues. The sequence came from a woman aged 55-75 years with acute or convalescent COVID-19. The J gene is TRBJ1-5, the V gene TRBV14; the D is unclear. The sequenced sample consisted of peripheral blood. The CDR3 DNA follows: TGTGCCAGCAGCCAAGATCGGAGTCAGCCCCAGCATTTT. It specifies CASSQDRSQPQHF.